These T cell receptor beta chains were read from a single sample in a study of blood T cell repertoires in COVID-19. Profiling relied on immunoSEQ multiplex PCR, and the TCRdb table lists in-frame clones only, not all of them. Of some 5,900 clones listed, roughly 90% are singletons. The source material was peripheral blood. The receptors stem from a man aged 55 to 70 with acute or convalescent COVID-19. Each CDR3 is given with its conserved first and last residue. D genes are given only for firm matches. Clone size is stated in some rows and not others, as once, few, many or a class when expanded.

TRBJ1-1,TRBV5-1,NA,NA,TGCGCCAGCAGCTTGGTGAGGGGGATAGTGAACACTGAAGCTTTCTTT,CASSLVRGIVNTEAFF
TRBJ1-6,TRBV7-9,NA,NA,TGTGCCAGCAGCCCTAATAATTCACCCCTCCACTTT,CASSPNNSPLHF
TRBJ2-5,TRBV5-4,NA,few,TGTGCCAGCAGCTTGCTCTTAGCGACAACCTACCTCCAAGAGACCCAGTACTTC,CASSLLLATTYLQETQYF
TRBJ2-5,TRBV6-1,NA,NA,TGTGCCAGCAGTGAATTTTACAGCCAAGAGACCCAGTACTTC,CASSEFYSQETQYF
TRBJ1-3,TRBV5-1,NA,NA,TGCGCCAGCAGCTTGGCCGGGGGAAACACCATATATTTT,CASSLAGGNTIYF
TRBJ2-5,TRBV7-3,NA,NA,TGTGCCAGCAGCTTAATACCGGGGGAGACCCAGTACTTC,CASSLIPGETQYF
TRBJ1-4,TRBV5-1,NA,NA,TGCGCCAGCAGCAATCCGGGTCAACCGGGTGAAAAACTGTTTTTT,CASSNPGQPGEKLFF
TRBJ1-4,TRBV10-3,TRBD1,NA,TGTGCCATCAGTGATCAGGGGGGACAATACAATGAAAAACTGTTTTTT,CAISDQGGQYNEKLFF
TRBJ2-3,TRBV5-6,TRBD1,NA,TGTGCCAGCAGCTTAAGGCCGGGGACAGCCCGCTCTCGTGTGGATACGCAGTATTTT,CASSLRPGTARSRVDTQYF
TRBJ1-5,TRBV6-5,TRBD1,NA,TGTGCCAGCAGTTTACAGGGGATAGGGAATCAGCCCCAGCATTTT,CASSLQGIGNQPQHF
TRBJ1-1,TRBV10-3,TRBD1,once,TGTGCCATCAGCGGACAGGGGGGCACTGAAGCTTTCTTT,CAISGQGGTEAFF
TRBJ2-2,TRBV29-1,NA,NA,TGCAGCGTTTCCGGAGGGGGCGCGAACACCGGGGAGCTGTTTTTT,CSVSGGGANTGELFF
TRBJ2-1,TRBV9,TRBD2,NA,TGTGCCAGCAGCCCCCTAGCGGGGGGTTCCTACAATGAGCAGTTCTTC,CASSPLAGGSYNEQFF
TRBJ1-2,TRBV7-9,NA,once,TGTGCCAGCAGCTTAAACCCAGACTATGGCTACACCTTC,CASSLNPDYGYTF
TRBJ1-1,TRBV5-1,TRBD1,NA,TGCGCCACCCGTCCCGGGGGACAGACCTTTTACACTGAAGCTTTCTTT,CATRPGGQTFYTEAFF
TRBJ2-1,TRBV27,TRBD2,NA,TGTGCCAGCAGTTTAAGGGGACTCGAACGGGGGGACAATGAGCAGTTCTTC,CASSLRGLERGDNEQFF
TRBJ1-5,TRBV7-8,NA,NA,TGTGCCAGCAGCTTAGGACAGGGCAATCAGCCCCAGCATTTT,CASSLGQGNQPQHF
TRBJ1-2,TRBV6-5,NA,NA,TGTGCCAGCAGTTCCGCGGGGCCCCCCTATGGCTACACCTTC,CASSSAGPPYGYTF
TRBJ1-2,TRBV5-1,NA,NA,TGCGCCAGCAGCCAAGGGGCCAGTATTAGGTCTAACTATGGCTACACCTTC,CASSQGASIRSNYGYTF
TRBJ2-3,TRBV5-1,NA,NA,TGCGCCAGCAGCCTCGGGATTCCCACAGATACGCAGTATTTT,CASSLGIPTDTQYF
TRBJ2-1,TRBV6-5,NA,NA,TGTGCCAGCACTAGGGGGGGCAGCCCTGGTGAGCAGTTCTTC,CASTRGGSPGEQFF
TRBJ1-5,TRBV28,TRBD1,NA,TGTGCCAGCAGTTTGGTAACTCACTCGGACAGGGGAGGTCAGCCCCAGCATTTT,CASSLVTHSDRGGQPQHF
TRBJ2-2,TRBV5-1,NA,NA,TGCGCCAGCGGACCTCGGGGGTGGGACACCGGGGAGCTGTTTTTT,CASGPRGWDTGELFF
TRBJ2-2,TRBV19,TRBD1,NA,TGTGCCAGTAGTATCTACGGCCGGGACAGGCCCACCGGGGAGCTGTTTTTT,CASSIYGRDRPTGELFF
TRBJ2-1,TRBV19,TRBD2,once,TGTGCCAGCCTAGCCCAGGTCGGTAGCGGGACGAATGAGCAGTTCTTC,CASLAQVGSGTNEQFF
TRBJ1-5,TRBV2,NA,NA,TGTGCCAGCAGTGAAAGACATTTGGGGGGGCGCCCGATCGACCAGCCCCAGCATTTT,CASSERHLGGRPIDQPQHF
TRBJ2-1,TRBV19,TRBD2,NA,TGTGCCAGTAGTATAGAGGGGACTAGCGGGATGAATGAGCAGTTCTTC,CASSIEGTSGMNEQFF
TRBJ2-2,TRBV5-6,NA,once,TGTGCCAGCAGTTCCTTCAATAGCTTAACCGGGGAGCTGTTTTTT,CASSSFNSLTGELFF
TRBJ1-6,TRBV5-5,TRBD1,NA,TGTGCCAGCAGCTCGGGACAGTACTCCTATAATTCACCCCTCCACTTT,CASSSGQYSYNSPLHF
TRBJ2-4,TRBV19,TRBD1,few,TGTGCCAGTTGCCGGGACAGGGACTGGGGGAACATTCAGTACTTC,CASCRDRDWGNIQYF
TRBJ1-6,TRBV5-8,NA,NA,TGTGCCAGCAGCTTGTACAGGACACGTAATTCACCCCTCCACTTT,CASSLYRTRNSPLHF
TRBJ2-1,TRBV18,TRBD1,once,TGTGCCAGCTCAGGTCCCGGGACAGGGAAGGCCATCAATGAGCAGTTCTTC,CASSGPGTGKAINEQFF
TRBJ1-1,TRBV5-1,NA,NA,TGCGCCAGCAGCTTTGCCGTGGGCAGCACTGAAGCTTTCTTT,CASSFAVGSTEAFF
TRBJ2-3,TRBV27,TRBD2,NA,TGTGCCAGCAAGGGACTAGCGGGAGAGAAAGGCCCCACAGATACGCAGTATTTT,CASKGLAGEKGPTDTQYF